The 2 T cell receptor beta chains below all came from one sample that was sequenced in a study of blood T cell repertoires in COVID-19. Assay: immunoSEQ multiplex PCR; the TCRdb copy retains only in-frame clones and omits some. Of 250,000 to 350,000 clones in the sample, over 85% were seen once. Sequencing input: PBMCs or T cells enriched from blood (not recorded which). These receptor sequences come from a man aged 60 to 69 who had recovered from COVID-19.

This chain joins TRBV7-2 and TRBJ2-1; TRBD2 agrees at 11 bases. Germline-derived CDR1 and CDR2 are SGHTA and FQGNSA. The CDR3 has 16 amino acids. The J segment lost 5 bases and the V segment lost 3 bases, leaving 6 bases of the junction unmatched. The CDR3 here is CASSFWGTSGNNEQFF. CDR3 coding DNA: TGTGCCAGCAGCTTTTGGGGGACTAGCGGTAACAATGAGCAGTTCTTC.

The chain recombines TRBV15 with TRBJ2-7; tentatively, D is TRBD1 (5 bases). Germline V gene data show CDR1 as LNHNV and CDR2 as YYDKDF (reference sequence). Trimming left V 2 bases short and J 3 bases short, with 5 bases between. The CDR3 runs 12 residues. The CDR3, as DNA: TGTGCCACCAGCAGACAGGGCTACGAGCAGTACTTC. Its protein is CATSRQGYEQYF.